The TCR beta chain described here comes from a study of blood T cell repertoires in COVID-19. Study context: Some COVID-19 samples were acute and others convalescent; all came from the United States, Italy and Spain.

The CDR3 length is 13 residues. Germline CDR1 SQVTM, CDR2 ANQGSEA. Trimming pared 3 bases from V and 2 bases from J, leaving 10 bases between. This study enrolled people aged about 18 to 95 from about two dozen US geographic areas. Researchers sorted participants into cohorts using their self-reported clinical history. As processed by the authors: Amplification from reference gene primers served as the basis for estimated nucleated cell counts. Generated by immunoSEQ multiplex PCR, the TCRdb table keeps only in-frame clones and is missing some. The DNA was the basis for D and trimming; V, J and clone size are from that table. The data hold some 320,000 clones, with around 87% observed a single time.

J is TRBJ1-1 and V is TRBV29-1; D unresolved. The sample consisted of PBMCs or T cells enriched from blood (not recorded which). This clonotype was obtained from a woman aged 25 to 45 who had recovered from COVID-19. As DNA, the CDR3 is TGCAGCGTTGAGCGGCAGTTTAACACTGAAGCTTTCTTT. Translating gives CSVERQFNTEAFF.